Shown below are 24 T cell receptor beta chains from a single sample sequenced in a study of T cells in localized non-small cell lung cancer. The data were produced by immunoSEQ multiplex PCR, yet TCRdb's version contains in-frame clones alone and is incomplete. The sample carries approximately 83,000 clones, approximately 91% recorded once. The source was PBMCs, collected before any cancer treatment. The receptors stem from a woman aged 35-75 years with stage II squamous cell lung carcinoma.

J is TRBJ1-2 and V is TRBV5-6, with D possibly TRBD1 on 5 matching bases. V was clipped by 4 bases and J by 4 bases, with 17 bases between them. This CDR3 contains 15 residues. The germline gives CDR1 SGHDT, CDR2 YYEEEE. DNA for the CDR3: TGTGCCAGCAGCATGGGACCGATTCGCCCCTATGGCTACACCTTC. It codes for CASSMGPIRPYGYTF.

CDR3 sequence: CASKTGGTGRNTEAFF. In nucleotides, the CDR3 is TGTGCCAGTAAAACGGGGGGCACAGGTCGGAACACTGAAGCTTTCTTT. This sequence joins TRBV19 and TRBJ1-1; TRBD1 is a possible D gene (6 bases). Trimming removed 7 bases at V and 1 base at J, with 19 bases between. The CDR3 has 16 amino acids. Germline V CDR1 and CDR2: LNHDA, SQIVND (reference sequence).

This clone was observed a few times. The rearrangement joins TRBV4-1 to TRBJ1-1; 11 nucleotides align to TRBD1. Germline loops: CDR1 MGHRA, CDR2 YSYEKL. CDR3 length equals 15 residues. J was trimmed by 4 bases and V by 6 bases; bases with no gene match: 7. As DNA, the CDR3 is TGCGCCAGCAGTAGCACCGGGACAGGGGGCACTGAAGCTTTCTTT. Residues: CASSSTGTGGTEAFF.

The rearrangement joins TRBV6-5 to TRBJ1-6; D may be TRBD1 (6 bases). Germline assignment: CDR1 MNHEY and CDR2 SVGAGI. With 6 bases removed from V and 10 bases from J, the gap between germline ends came to 13 bases. This CDR3 has 13 amino acids. The CDR3 protein is CASSQARGSPLHF. The DNA of the CDR3 is TGTGCCAGCAGCCAGGCTAGGGGGTCACCCCTCCACTTT.

The chain uses TRBV18 and TRBJ2-1; 11 nucleotides line up with TRBD2. The CDR3 has 17 amino acids. The V and J ends lost 4 bases and 1 base, in that order; junction bases with no gene match: 6. Germline CDR1 reads KGHSH; CDR2 reads LQKENI. The CDR3 DNA is TGTGCCAGCTCACTCCTTGGGACTAGCGGTTCCTACAATGAGCAGTTCTTC. Its protein product is CASSLLGTSGSYNEQFF.

The V gene is TRBV6-6, the J gene TRBJ2-3; unclear D gene. V gave up 5 bases and J gave up 1 base, with 7 bases separating them. Germline V gene sequence: CDR1 MNHNY, CDR2 SVGAGI (reference sequence). The CDR3 consists of 13 residues. The chain's CDR3 is CASSAPGTDTQYF. CDR3 bases: TGTGCCAGCAGTGCCCCGGGCACAGATACGCAGTATTTT.

The chain joins TRBV2 to TRBJ1-3, with TRBD1 matching 7 bases. CDR1 is SNHLY and CDR2 is FYNNEI in the germline V gene. The CDR3 consists of 16 residues. Trimming cost V 4 bases and J 2 bases; bases outside gene matches: 8. CDR3 loop: CASSAERTGTGNTIYF. The CDR3 coding sequence is TGTGCCAGCAGTGCCGAACGGACAGGAACTGGAAACACCATATATTTT.

The chain carries TRBV4-2 and TRBJ2-7; 7 positions match TRBD2. The V and J ends lost 4 bases and 4 bases, in that order; junction bases with no gene match: 13. The CDR3 sequence is 16 residues long. CDR1 is LGHNA, CDR2 YNFKEQ, per germline. This chain's CDR3 is CASSLSGGLQTYEQYF. CDR3 in DNA: TGTGCCAGCAGCCTCTCGGGGGGACTCCAGACGTACGAGCAGTACTTC.

This sequence joins TRBV25-1 and TRBJ2-3; D not certain. Per the germline V gene, CDR1 is MGHDK and CDR2 is SYGVNS. V shed 2 bases and J shed 4 bases, with 7 bases lying between them. The CDR3 runs 13 residues. DNA for the CDR3: TGTGCCAGCAGTGAAACCGGTCCAGATACGCAGTATTTT. Its translation: CASSETGPDTQYF.

This clone was found once. The V call is TRBV27, the J call TRBJ2-7; tentatively, D is TRBD1 or TRBD2 (5 bases each). Germline V gene sequence: CDR1 MNHEY, CDR2 SMNVEV (reference sequence). Between the trimmed V and J ends, which lost 2 bases and 2 bases, there was a span of 13 bases. There are 15 residues in the CDR3. CDR3 residues: CASSLSLRGTYEQYF. The CDR3 DNA reads as TGTGCCAGCAGTTTAAGCCTACGGGGCACCTACGAGCAGTACTTC.

The chain carries TRBV11-2 and TRBJ2-1; possible D gene TRBD1, 6 bases. Germline-derived CDR1 and CDR2 are SGHAT and FQNNGV. The CDR3 has 13 amino acids. V dropped 2 bases and J dropped 15 bases, with 17 bases sitting between them. The CDR3 coding sequence is TGTGCCAGCAGCTTAAGGACAGCAGTTCCGGGGTTCTTC. This gives the protein CASSLRTAVPGFF.

V usage is TRBV2 and J usage is TRBJ2-7; D is unclear. CDR1 and CDR2 (germline): SNHLY, FYNNEI. This CDR3 contains 12 residues. Trimming cost V 1 base and J 2 bases, with 3 bases left between them. CDR3 sequence: CASSEVAYEQYF. The CDR3 nucleotides read TGTGCCAGCAGTGAAGTCGCCTACGAGCAGTACTTC.

V and J are TRBV19 and TRBJ2-1, with D perhaps matching TRBD2 (6 bases). Trimming removed 5 bases at V and 10 bases at J, with 12 bases between. CDR1 is LNHDA and CDR2 is SQIVND in the germline V gene (reference sequence). The length of the CDR3 is 12 residues. The CDR3 DNA reads TGTGCCAGTAGTGTTTTAGGGAGGGAGCAGTTCTTC. It specifies CASSVLGREQFF.

The chain couples TRBV10-3 to TRBJ1-1; D might be TRBD1 (6 bases). The germline gives CDR1 ENHRY, CDR2 SYGVKD. There are 13 residues in the CDR3. V gave up 7 bases and J gave up 4 bases, with 13 bases separating them. The CDR3 DNA follows: TGTGCCATCAAGGGGGTTTTAACCACTGAAGCTTTCTTT. It encodes CAIKGVLTTEAFF.

Points on this clone: Germline is not matched at one junction end, which may reflect a read error. This chain connects TRBV2 to TRBJ2-7; D possibly uses TRBD1 or TRBD2 (5 bases each). CDR1 is SNHLY and CDR2 is FYNNEI in the germline V gene. The CDR3 length is 11 residues. The chain's CDR3 is CASSDPGRRDF. CDR3 bases: TGTGCCAGCAGCGACCCGGGACGACGGGACTTC.

The chain couples TRBV1 to TRBJ2-6; TRBD2 reflects the table's D call only, with no check against the DNA. TRBV1 is assigned pseudogene status. The CDR3 loop spans 19 amino acids. In DNA, the CDR3 is TGCACCAGCAGCCAAGATCCCAGCGGGAGACCCTCTGGGGCCAACGTCCTGACTTTC. It encodes CTSSQDPSGRPSGANVLTF.

The V and J genes are TRBV5-1 and TRBJ1-5; D is unclear. CDR3 length equals 13 residues. V lost 5 bases and J 1 base, leaving 7 bases between the germline ends. Germline V gene sequence: CDR1 SGHRS, CDR2 YFSETQ. CDR3 nucleotide sequence: TGCGCCAGCAGGGAAAACAGCAATCAGCCCCAGCATTTT. This sequence encodes CASRENSNQPQHF. The whole variable domain, remainder taken from reference TRBV5-1 and TRBJ1-5, is KAGVTQTPRYLIKTRGQQVTLSCSPISGHRSVSWYQQTPGQGLQFLFEYFSETQRNKGNFPGRFSGRQFSNSRSEMNVSTLELGDSALYLCASRENSNQPQHFGDGTRLSIL.

This sequence joins TRBV13 and TRBJ1-2, with TRBD1 identical over 8 bases. With 5 bases clipped from V and 4 bases from J, the junction kept 6 bases outside the gene matches. CDR1 is PRHDT and CDR2 is FYEKMQ in the germline V gene (reference sequence). This CDR3 is built from 14 residues. The CDR3 loop reads CASSRQGTIYGYTF. The CDR3 nucleotides are TGTGCCAGCAGCCGACAGGGGACCATCTATGGCTACACCTTC.

The J gene is TRBJ2-7, the V gene TRBV6-1, with 7 nucleotides matching TRBD2. The CDR3 consists of 16 residues. The J segment lost 0 bases and the V segment lost 2 bases, leaving 7 bases of the junction unmatched. Germline CDR1 reads MNHNS; CDR2 reads SASEGT. The CDR3 loop is CASSERGSGFSYEQYF. The CDR3 coding sequence is TGTGCCAGCAGTGAACGGGGTAGCGGGTTCTCCTACGAGCAGTACTTC.

This sequence joins TRBV30 and TRBJ2-1; D gene uncertain. V shed 1 base and J shed 4 bases, with 11 bases lying between them. Germline lookup yields CDR1 GTSNPN and CDR2 SVGIG (reference sequence). CDR3 length: 14 residues. CDR3 loop: CAWSGSGSYNEQFF. The CDR3 DNA reads as TGTGCCTGGAGTGGTTCTGGGTCTTACAATGAGCAGTTCTTC.

V usage is TRBV7-9 and J usage is TRBJ1-5; no definite D call. Germline-derived CDR1 and CDR2 are SEHNR and FQNEAQ (reference sequence). CDR3 length: 13 residues. V was trimmed by 1 base and J by 3 bases, leaving 4 bases between them. CDR3 loop: CASSLEYNQPQHF. The CDR3 nucleotides read TGTGCCAGCAGCTTAGAATACAATCAGCCCCAGCATTTT. Drawing the rest from reference TRBV7-9 and TRBJ1-5, the complete variable domain is DTGVSQNPRHKITKRGQNVTFRCDPISEHNRLYWYRQTLGQGPEFLTYFQNEAQLEKSRLLSDRFSAERPKGSFSTLEIQRTEQGDSAMYLCASSLEYNQPQHFGDGTRLSIL.

The chain joins TRBV6-1 to TRBJ2-1; the match to TRBD2 covers 7 bases. The germline V gene has CDR1 MNHNS and CDR2 SASEGT. V lost 8 bases and J lost 4; bases outside the gene matches: 8. This CDR3 is 14 amino acids long. The CDR3 reads CASGSLAEYNEQFF. The CDR3 DNA sequence: TGTGCCAGCGGTTCTCTAGCGGAATACAATGAGCAGTTCTTC.

The chain employs TRBV19 and TRBJ1-1; possibly TRBD1 for D (5 bases). V lost 3 bases and J lost 6, with 20 bases in between. The CDR3 runs 16 residues. From germline, CDR1 is LNHDA and CDR2 SQIVND (reference sequence). The CDR3 nucleotides are TGTGCCAGTAGTATTCAGGCTCCTCTTACGGGGGCTGAAGCTTTCTTT. Its translation: CASSIQAPLTGAEAFF.

The chain couples TRBV30 to TRBJ2-3; 11 nucleotides agree with TRBD2. CDR1 and CDR2 from the germline V gene are GTSNPN and SVGIG (reference sequence). Trimming removed 1 base from V and 4 bases from J; junction bases left unmatched: 16. There are 19 residues in the CDR3. DNA of the CDR3: TGTGCCTGGAGTGCAAAGGCTGGGCTAGCGGGAGGTTGGGCAGATACGCAGTATTTT. It encodes CAWSAKAGLAGGWADTQYF.